One and the same sample provided the 31 T cell receptor beta chains below, sequenced in a study of OX40 agonist ivuxolimab in advanced cancers. Using immunoSEQ multiplex PCR, the repertoire was profiled, and TCRdb retains in-frame clones only, with some absent. This table holds about 34,000 clones, 70% to 85% found once. Sequenced here: CD4+ or CD8+ T cells sorted from blood, sampled in a trial of the OX40 agonist ivuxolimab. Source of these receptors: an adult with an advanced solid tumor such as melanoma, head and neck, liver or kidney cancer.

V usage is TRBV19 and J usage is TRBJ1-1; no firm D call. CDR3 length: 12 residues. Germline CDR1 and CDR2: LNHDA and SQIVND (reference sequence). The V end was cut by 3 bases, the J end by 8 bases, with 10 bases between. CDR3 protein: CASSIKREEAFF. The CDR3 DNA reads as TGTGCCAGTAGTATCAAAAGGGAAGAAGCTTTCTTT.

The genes are TRBV27 and TRBJ2-1; 10 bases match TRBD1. With 2 bases clipped from V and 10 bases from J, the junction kept 11 bases outside the gene matches. CDR1 MNHEY and CDR2 SMNVEV come from the germline V gene (reference sequence). The CDR3 extends over 16 amino acids. The CDR3 spells CASSLRTGGPPGEQFF. The CDR3, as DNA: TGTGCCAGCAGTTTAAGGACAGGGGGTCCTCCCGGGGAGCAGTTCTTC.

This clone was seen more than once but under ten times. The chain links TRBV11-2 to TRBJ2-7, with TRBD2 as a possible D gene (6 bases). The germline gives CDR1 SGHAT, CDR2 FQNNGV. V lost 2 bases, J lost 0 bases, and 17 bases lay in between. The CDR3 extends over 17 amino acids. The CDR3 DNA follows: TGTGCCAGCAGCTTATCGGTTTCGGGGACTCGCTCCTACGAGCAGTACTTC. It encodes CASSLSVSGTRSYEQYF.

This chain links TRBV5-5 with TRBJ1-2, with TRBD1 matching over 10 bases. J was trimmed by 4 bases and V by 4 bases; bases with no gene match: 4. Germline V gives CDR1 SGHKS, CDR2 YYEKEE (reference sequence). The CDR3 is made up of 14 amino acids. DNA for the CDR3: TGTGCCAGCAGCCCGGACAGGGGGGTCTATGGCTACACCTTC. Protein: CASSPDRGVYGYTF.

This chain links TRBV5-4 with TRBJ2-7; 10 nucleotides agree with TRBD2. Germline assignment: CDR1 SGHNT and CDR2 YYREEE (reference sequence). The J segment lost 0 bases and the V segment lost 5 bases, leaving 5 bases of the junction unmatched. This CDR3 spans 15 amino acids. The CDR3: CASSSSGGASYEQYF. In nucleotides, the CDR3 is TGTGCCAGCAGTTCCAGCGGGGGGGCCTCCTACGAGCAGTACTTC. Supplemented by reference TRBV5-4 and TRBJ2-7, the full variable domain reads ETGVTQSPTHLIKTRGQQVTLRCSSQSGHNTVSWYQQALGQGPQFIFQYYREEENGRGNFPPRFSGLQFPNYSSELNVNALELDDSALYLCASSSSGGASYEQYFGPGTRLTVT.

The V call is TRBV12-5, the J call TRBJ2-3; 8 bases match TRBD2. V lost 4 bases and J lost 5; bases outside the gene matches: 5. Germline V gene sequence: CDR1 LGHNT, CDR2 FRNRAP. The CDR3 length is 14 residues. CDR3 residues: CASGSTGGRDTQYF. The CDR3, as DNA: TGTGCTAGTGGTTCCACGGGGGGGAGAGATACGCAGTATTTT.

The chain uses TRBV6-1 and TRBJ2-7; D is uncertain. The CDR3 runs 12 residues. Germline V gene sequence: CDR1 MNHNS, CDR2 SASEGT. Between the trimmed V and J ends, which lost 4 bases and 3 bases, there was a span of 7 bases. This CDR3 reads CASSVQIYEQYF. CDR3 sequence (DNA): TGTGCCAGCAGTGTACAGATCTACGAGCAGTACTTC.

The gene calls are TRBV2 and TRBJ1-1; 11 nucleotides match TRBD1. V trimming: 4 bases; J trimming: 6 bases; junction bases outside the gene matches: 4. This CDR3 contains 14 residues. Per the germline V gene, CDR1 is SNHLY and CDR2 is FYNNEI. Here the CDR3 reads CASSVGTGGAEAFF. The CDR3 DNA reads TGTGCCAGCAGTGTGGGGACAGGGGGGGCTGAAGCTTTCTTT.

This chain connects TRBV28 to TRBJ2-7; the D is unclear. V shed 2 bases and J shed 6 bases, with 11 bases lying between them. CDR1 is MDHEN, CDR2 SYDVKM, per germline. This CDR3 is 13 amino acids long. Written as DNA, the CDR3 is TGTGCCAGCAGTTTAGAAATCCGAGCCGAGCAGTACTTC. It codes for CASSLEIRAEQYF. The full variable domain, in which reference TRBV28 and TRBJ2-7 provide the parts outside the CDR3, is DVKVTQSSRYLVKRTGEKVFLECVQDMDHENMFWYRQDPGLGLRLIYFSYDVKMKEKGDIPEGYSVSREKKERFSLILESASTNQTSMYLCASSLEIRAEQYFGPGTRLTVT.

The J gene is TRBJ2-7, the V gene TRBV13, with TRBD1 identical over 8 bases. Unmatched junction bases numbered 11, after V lost 10 bases and J lost 3 bases. The CDR3 is 14 residues long. Germline V gene data show CDR1 as PRHDT and CDR2 as FYEKMQ (reference sequence). DNA for the CDR3: TGTGCCAACGACTTCGGACAGGGCAACTACGAGCAGTACTTC. Its protein product is CANDFGQGNYEQYF.

This chain uses TRBV7-9 with TRBJ1-4; 10 bases agree with TRBD1. The J segment lost 8 bases and the V segment lost 8 bases, leaving 8 bases of the junction unmatched. CDR1 is SEHNR, CDR2 FQNEAQ, per germline (reference sequence). The CDR3 spans 14 residues. The CDR3 DNA reads as TGTGCCAGCCTTAGGACAGGGGGTGAAGAAAAACTGTTTTTT. As protein: CASLRTGGEEKLFF.

The chain couples TRBV5-4 to TRBJ1-2; TRBD1 agrees at 9 bases. CDR1 SGHNT and CDR2 YYREEE come from the germline V gene (reference sequence). V lost 4 bases and J lost 5; bases outside the gene matches: 9. CDR3 length: 15 amino acids. DNA for the CDR3: TGTGCCAGCAGCAAGACTACCGGGACAGGGTATGGCTACACCTTC. Residues: CASSKTTGTGYGYTF.

This chain uses TRBV5-4 with TRBJ1-5; D not resolved. The V and J ends lost 2 bases and 4 bases respectively, with 10 bases between them. The CDR3 is 14 residues long. The germline CDR1 and CDR2 sequences are SGHNT and YYREEE (reference sequence). The CDR3 DNA reads TGTGCCAGCAGCTTAGCGGGCCTAAATCAGCCCCAGCATTTT. Its translation: CASSLAGLNQPQHF.

Only one count was recorded for this clone. Other DNA sequences in the sample encode the same CDR3. The chain links TRBV28 to TRBJ2-7, with 7 bases that match TRBD1. Germline trimming cut 6 bases from V and 4 bases from J; bases unmatched to any gene: 12. This CDR3 spans 15 amino acids. Germline V lookup: CDR1 MDHEN, CDR2 SYDVKM. In nucleotides, the CDR3 is TGTGCCAGCAGCTCGTCGACAGGGATGAGGTACGAGCAGTACTTC. Protein sequence: CASSSSTGMRYEQYF.

V is TRBV6-1 and J is TRBJ1-1; the match to TRBD1 covers 10 bases. The germline V gene encodes CDR1 MNHNS and CDR2 SASEGT. The junction had 7 bases not matched to a gene; V was cut back by 2 bases and J by 4 bases. This CDR3 is built from 16 residues. CDR3 protein: CASSESTGGSFTEAFF. As DNA, the CDR3 is TGTGCCAGCAGTGAATCGACAGGGGGCAGTTTCACTGAAGCTTTCTTT.

This rearrangement joins TRBV6-5 to TRBJ1-2; possible D gene TRBD1, 6 bases. CDR1 and CDR2 from the germline V gene are MNHEY and SVGAGI. This CDR3 has 13 residues. Trimming cost V 8 bases and J 2 bases, with 12 bases left between them. The CDR3 DNA follows: TGTGCCAGCGGGGGCCGGATGAACTATGGCTACACCTTC. As protein: CASGGRMNYGYTF.

The rearrangement joins TRBV19 to TRBJ2-5; 7 positions agree with TRBD2. Germline V gives CDR1 LNHDA, CDR2 SQIVND (reference sequence). The CDR3 sequence is 14 residues long. V lost 7 bases and J lost 5; bases outside the gene matches: 10. CDR3 sequence: CASTKPGGRETQYF. CDR3 sequence (DNA): TGTGCCAGTACTAAGCCGGGAGGACGGGAGACCCAGTACTTC. The variable domain in full, completed from reference TRBV19 and TRBJ2-5, reads DGGITQSPKYLFRKEGQNVTLSCEQNLNHDAMYWYRQDPGQGLRLIYYSQIVNDFQKGDIAEGYSVSREKKESFPLTVTSAQKNPTAFYLCASTKPGGRETQYFGPGTRLLVL.

The rearrangement links TRBV12-5 to TRBJ1-1; D is perhaps TRBD1 (6 bases). The CDR3 runs 15 residues. Per the germline V gene, CDR1 is LGHNT and CDR2 is FRNRAP. With 5 bases removed from V and 0 bases from J, the gap between germline ends came to 13 bases. CDR3 sequence reads: CASGPPRGLNTEAFF. Here the CDR3 DNA reads TGTGCTAGTGGTCCCCCGCGGGGGCTGAACACTGAAGCTTTCTTT.

The chain employs TRBV7-9 and TRBJ2-3, with TRBD2 matching over 10 bases. This CDR3 contains 14 residues. Germline assignment: CDR1 SEHNR and CDR2 FQNEAQ (reference sequence). V was clipped by 5 bases and J by 4 bases; unmatched bases: 3. This CDR3 reads CASSPLAGSDTQYF. In nucleotides, the CDR3 is TGTGCCAGCAGCCCACTAGCGGGGTCAGATACGCAGTATTTT.

The count of this clone is one. The rearrangement joins TRBV7-9 to TRBJ1-6; no clear D. Trimming left V 0 bases short and J 1 base short, with 4 bases between. CDR1 is SEHNR and CDR2 is FQNEAQ in the germline V gene (reference sequence). The CDR3 runs 15 residues. DNA for the CDR3: TGTGCCAGCAGCTTAGCGGGGTCCTATAATTCACCCCTCCACTTT. It specifies CASSLAGSYNSPLHF.

The rearrangement uses TRBV10-1 and TRBJ2-2, with 8 bases identical to TRBD1. Looked up from germline, CDR1 is WNHNN and CDR2 is SYGVQD (reference sequence). The CDR3 loop spans 16 amino acids. J gave up 4 bases and V 4 bases, and 8 bases lay outside the gene matches. The CDR3 spells CASSGRTGLGTGELFF. Here the CDR3 DNA reads TGCGCCAGCAGTGGGAGGACAGGGCTGGGCACCGGGGAGCTGTTTTTT.

V usage is TRBV28 and J usage is TRBJ1-1, with unresolved D. V was cut by 5 bases and J by 3 bases, with 7 bases left in between. Germline V gene data show CDR1 as MDHEN and CDR2 as SYDVKM. This CDR3 region has 12 residues. CDR3 in DNA: TGTGCCAGCAGTCTACAGCACACTGAAGCTTTCTTT. Translated: CASSLQHTEAFF.

In this sample, this clone turned up once. The chain links TRBV19 to TRBJ1-1; no firm D call. The CDR3 covers 15 residues. The germline gives CDR1 LNHDA, CDR2 SQIVND (reference sequence). Deletions cut 2 bases from V and 0 bases from J, with 10 bases between. The CDR3 sequence is CASSITAGLNTEAFF. CDR3 coding DNA: TGTGCCAGTAGTATAACGGCGGGGTTGAACACTGAAGCTTTCTTT.

The chain's CDR3 is CASSPRVNTEAFF. CDR3 DNA: TGTGCCAGCAGCCCACGGGTGAACACTGAAGCTTTCTTT. The V gene is TRBV7-6, the J gene TRBJ1-1; D gene ambiguous. Germline V lookup: CDR1 SGHVS, CDR2 FNYEAQ. V was cut by 5 bases and J by 0 bases, with 7 bases left in between. This CDR3 is built from 13 residues. The full variable domain, in which reference TRBV7-6 and TRBJ1-1 provide the parts outside the CDR3, is GAGVSQSPRYKVTKRGQDVALRCDPISGHVSLYWYRQALGQGPEFLTYFNYEAQQDKSGLPNDRFSAERPEGSISTLTIQRTEQRDSAMYRCASSPRVNTEAFFGQGTRLTVV.

This sequence joins TRBV6-5 and TRBJ1-2; 7 nucleotides match TRBD1. V lost 5 bases and J lost 5; bases outside the gene matches: 8. CDR1 MNHEY and CDR2 SVGAGI come from the germline V gene. The CDR3 is 14 residues long. The CDR3 DNA reads TGTGCCAGCAGTCACCCAGACAGGGAGTATGGCTACACCTTC. Its protein is CASSHPDREYGYTF.

The rearrangement uses TRBV27 and TRBJ2-5; D unclear. TRBJ2-7 explains the end of the DNA better; the J call may be wrong. The germline gives CDR1 MNHEY, CDR2 SMNVEV (reference sequence). The CDR3 consists of 13 residues. The CDR3 sequence: CASSVQVTYEQYF. CDR3 coding DNA: TGTGCCAGCAGCGTCCAGGTTACCTACGAGCAGTACTTC.

Only a few counts were recorded for this clone. V gene TRBV5-6 combines with J gene TRBJ2-7; 10 bases line up with TRBD1. V gave up 4 bases and J gave up 4 bases; unmatched junction bases: 5. The germline gives CDR1 SGHDT, CDR2 YYEEEE. The CDR3 has 14 residues. The chain's CDR3 is CASSKDRGRYEQYF. CDR3 bases: TGTGCCAGCAGCAAGGACAGGGGGAGGTACGAGCAGTACTTC. Full variable domain (missing parts from reference TRBV5-6 and TRBJ2-7): DAGVTQSPTHLIKTRGQQVTLRCSPKSGHDTVSWYQQALGQGPQFIFQYYEEEERQRGNFPDRFSGHQFPNYSSELNVNALLLGDSALYLCASSKDRGRYEQYFGPGTRLTVT.

The V call is TRBV6-1, the J call TRBJ2-5; TRBD2 agrees at 11 bases. The CDR3 contains 13 residues. V trimming: 4 bases; J trimming: 5 bases; junction bases outside the gene matches: 0. CDR1 is MNHNS, CDR2 SASEGT, per germline. CDR3 nucleotide sequence: TGTGCCAGCAGTGGACTAGCGGGGGAGACCCAGTACTTC. Translated, it gives CASSGLAGETQYF.

J is TRBJ1-2 and V is TRBV2; 7 nucleotides align to TRBD1. V lost 7 bases and J lost 1; bases outside the gene matches: 6. Looked up from germline, CDR1 is SNHLY and CDR2 is FYNNEI. The CDR3 runs 14 residues. The CDR3 protein is CASIDRVINYGYTF. The CDR3 DNA follows: TGTGCCAGCATAGACAGGGTTATTAACTATGGCTACACCTTC.

The chain recombines TRBV25-1 with TRBJ1-2, with 8 positions matching TRBD1. In germline, CDR1 is MGHDK, CDR2 SYGVNS. CDR3 length equals 16 residues. The V and J ends lost 2 bases and 6 bases, in that order; junction bases with no gene match: 11. The CDR3 DNA is TGTGCCAGCAGTGAAACAGGGGGTCACAGGTTAGATGGCTACACCTTC. Its protein product is CASSETGGHRLDGYTF.

This sequence joins TRBV5-1 and TRBJ2-2; 7 bases are shared with TRBD1. This CDR3 comprises 15 residues. V shed 0 bases and J 5 bases; nucleotides not matched to a gene: 4. Looked up from germline, CDR1 is SGHRS and CDR2 is YFSETQ. CDR3 sequence: CASSLGGGKTGELFF. The CDR3 DNA reads as TGCGCCAGCAGCTTGGGAGGGGGCAAGACCGGGGAGCTGTTTTTT.